This TCR beta chain is from a study of blood T cell repertoires in COVID-19. Study background: Italy, Spain and the United States were the sources of the convalescent and acute COVID-19 samples.

The authors' processing: Estimation of nucleated cell counts was performed using reference gene primer amplification. Profiled with immunoSEQ multiplex PCR; TCRdb holds only in-frame clones, not every one. V and J calls and clone size are given by that table; D and trimming were obtained from the DNA. The table lists under 300,000 clones, more than 75% of them singletons. The CDR3 is 15 residues long. With 1 base removed from V and 3 bases from J, the gap between germline ends came to 10 bases. CDR1 and CDR2 (germline): LNHNV, YYDKDF (reference sequence). Which cohort a participant joined came from the clinical history participants gave. Symptom resolution, clearance, or two negative PCRs marked the recovered donors of Cohort 3.

The clonotype comes from a woman between 50 and 59 years old who had recovered from COVID-19. The rearrangement joins TRBV15 to TRBJ1-5, with a possible D match to TRBD1 (5 bases). The specimen sequenced was PBMCs or T cells enriched from blood (not recorded which). The DNA of the CDR3 is TGTGCCACCAGCAGAGTAGGGGCTAACAATCAGCCCCAGCATTTT. Its translation is CATSRVGANNQPQHF.